This TCR beta chain was obtained from a study of shared clonotypes between healthy human individuals. Trimming stripped 2 bases from V and 2 bases from J, with 12 bases between. The CDR3 is 15 residues long. Germline V CDR1 and CDR2: SGHVS, FNYEAQ. Each sorted subset replicate got 200 ng genomic DNA, 25,000 to 35,000 genomes. Generated by immunoSEQ multiplex PCR, the TCRdb table keeps only in-frame clones and is missing some. The data hold about 230,000 clones, with over 50% observed a single time. Donors, healthy HIV-negative adults, lacked recent acute infections or vaccinations. This TCR derives from a man aged 25 to 40 in good health. The J gene is TRBJ2-5, the V gene TRBV7-6; D is unresolved. The source material was memory CD4+ T cells sorted from blood. Subset specified: CD45RA-negative fraction. DNA of the CDR3: TGTGCCAGCAGCTTATTTTCCCCGGGTCAAGAGACCCAGTACTTC. Protein: CASSLFSPGQETQYF.